This T cell receptor beta chain derives from a study of control samples from healthy donors and cancer patients. TCRdb keeps only in-frame clones here, not all; method: immunoSEQ multiplex PCR. This sample has about 46,000 clones, with around nine tenths found just once. In its sample, this clone was seen a few times. The CDR3 has 15 amino acids. V was shortened by 2 bases and J by 5 bases, with 12 bases between the two germline ends. Germline CDR1 and CDR2: MNHNS and SASEGT. Sequencing was carried out using PBMCs. This sequence was found in a man in his fifties with head and neck cancer. This chain joins TRBV6-1 and TRBJ1-4; D is possibly TRBD1 (5 bases). CDR3 sequence (DNA): TGTGCCAGCAGTGAACTACGGTGGGGGAATGAAAAACTGTTTTTT. Protein sequence: CASSELRWGNEKLFF.